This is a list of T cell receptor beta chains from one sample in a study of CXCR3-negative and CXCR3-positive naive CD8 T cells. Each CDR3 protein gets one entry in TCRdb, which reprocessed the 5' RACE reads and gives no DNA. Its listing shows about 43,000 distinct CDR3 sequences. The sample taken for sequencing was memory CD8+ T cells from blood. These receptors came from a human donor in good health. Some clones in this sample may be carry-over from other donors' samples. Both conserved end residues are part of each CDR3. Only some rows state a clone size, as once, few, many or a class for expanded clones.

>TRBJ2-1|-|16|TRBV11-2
CASSAHPRAFSNEQFF
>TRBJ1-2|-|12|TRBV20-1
CSAGPFIRGYTF
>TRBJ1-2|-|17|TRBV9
CASSVVARNPSDYGYTF
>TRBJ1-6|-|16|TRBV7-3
CASSYPPGVNNSPLHF
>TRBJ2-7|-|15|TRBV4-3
CASSQDNTFSYEQYF
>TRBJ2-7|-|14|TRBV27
CASSGTGDAYEQYF
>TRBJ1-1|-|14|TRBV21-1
CASSSRTANTEAFF
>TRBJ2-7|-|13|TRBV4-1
CANSQGRDDEQYF
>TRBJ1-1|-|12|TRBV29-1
CSVEGGNTEAFF
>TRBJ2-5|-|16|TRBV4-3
CASSQEHSPTQETQYF
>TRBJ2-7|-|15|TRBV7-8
CASSPRVIRTYEQYF
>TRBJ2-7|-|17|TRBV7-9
CASSLEILGQGLDEQYF
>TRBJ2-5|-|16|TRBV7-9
CASSTSTSGQRKTQYF
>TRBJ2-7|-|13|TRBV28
CASSPGLDYEQYF
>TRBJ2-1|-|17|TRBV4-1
CASSQDSSGGLYNEQFF
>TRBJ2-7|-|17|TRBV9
CASSPSDNWGGFDEQYF
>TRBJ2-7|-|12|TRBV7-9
CASSGLNYEQYF
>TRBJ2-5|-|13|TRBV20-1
CSARTSGEPTQYF
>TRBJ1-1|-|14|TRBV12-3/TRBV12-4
CASSWDNPNTEAFF
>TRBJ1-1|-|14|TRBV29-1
CSVEEGEGRTEAFF
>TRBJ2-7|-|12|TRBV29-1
CSAEISSYEQYF
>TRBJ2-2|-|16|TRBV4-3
CASSQDWGGGTGELFF
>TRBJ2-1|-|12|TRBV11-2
CASSPYSNEQFF
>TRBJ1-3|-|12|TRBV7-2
CASTLSQNTIYF
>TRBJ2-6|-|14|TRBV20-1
CSAREGSGANVLTF
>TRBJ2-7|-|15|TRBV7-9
CASSVGQGSSYEQYF
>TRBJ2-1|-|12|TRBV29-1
CSVEDHRDQQFF
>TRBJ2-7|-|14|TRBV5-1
CASSVKTGTYEQYF
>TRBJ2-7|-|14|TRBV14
CASRGGSLLSEQYF
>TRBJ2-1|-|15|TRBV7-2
CASSLVTRGNNEQFF
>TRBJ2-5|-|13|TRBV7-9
CASSLAQEETQYF
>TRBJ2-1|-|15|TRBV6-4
CASSDSAGINNEQFF
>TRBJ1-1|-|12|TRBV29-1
CSVQGGSPEAFF
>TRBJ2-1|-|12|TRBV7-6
CASSPYLQEQFF
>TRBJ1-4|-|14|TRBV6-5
CASSNRQGSEKLFF
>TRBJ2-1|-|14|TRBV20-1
CSARVAGDYNEQFF
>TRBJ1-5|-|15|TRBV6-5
CASSYSIYSNQPQHF
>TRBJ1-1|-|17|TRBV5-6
CASSVPGQGEVATEAFF
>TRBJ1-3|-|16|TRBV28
CASSLRVGGSGNTIYF
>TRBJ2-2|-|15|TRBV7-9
CASSSARPGPGELFF
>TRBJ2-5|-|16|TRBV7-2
CASSLGTGGYQETQYF
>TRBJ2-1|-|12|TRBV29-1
CSVIPSYNEQFF
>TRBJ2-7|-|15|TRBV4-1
CASSQDVGGGDEQYF
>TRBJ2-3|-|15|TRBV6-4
CASSETSSGTDTQYF
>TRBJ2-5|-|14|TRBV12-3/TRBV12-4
CASSFRDKEETQYF
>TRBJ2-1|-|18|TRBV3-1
CASSQDHGSWDADNEQFF
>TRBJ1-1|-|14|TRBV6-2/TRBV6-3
CASSYNQGMTEAFF
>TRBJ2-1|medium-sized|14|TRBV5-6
CASSPGSLNNEQFF
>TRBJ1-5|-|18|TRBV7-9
CASSFIGTRRLSYQPQHF
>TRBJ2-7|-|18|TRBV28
CASSRTPPQAGGRYEQYF
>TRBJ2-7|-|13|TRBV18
CASSDFPSYEQYF
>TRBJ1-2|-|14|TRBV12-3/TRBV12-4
CASSPPTGDYGYTF